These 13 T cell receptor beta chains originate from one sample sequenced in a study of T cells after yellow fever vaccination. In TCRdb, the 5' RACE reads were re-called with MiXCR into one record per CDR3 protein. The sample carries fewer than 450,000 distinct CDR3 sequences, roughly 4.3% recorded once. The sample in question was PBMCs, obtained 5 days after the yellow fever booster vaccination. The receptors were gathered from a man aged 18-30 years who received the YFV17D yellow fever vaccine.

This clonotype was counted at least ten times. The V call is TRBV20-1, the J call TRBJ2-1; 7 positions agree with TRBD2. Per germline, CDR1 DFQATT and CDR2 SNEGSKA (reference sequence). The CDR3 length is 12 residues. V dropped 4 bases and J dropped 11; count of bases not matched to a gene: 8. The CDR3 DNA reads TGCAGTGCTACCCGGGAGGTTGGCAAGCAGTTCTTC. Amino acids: CSATREVGKQFF.

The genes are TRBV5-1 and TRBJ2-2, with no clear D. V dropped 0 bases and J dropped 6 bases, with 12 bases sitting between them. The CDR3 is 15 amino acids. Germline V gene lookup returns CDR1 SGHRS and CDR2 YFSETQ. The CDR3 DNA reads TGCGCCAGCAGCTTGGCCGGTTTGGGCCCCGGGGAGCTGTTTTTT. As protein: CASSLAGLGPGELFF.

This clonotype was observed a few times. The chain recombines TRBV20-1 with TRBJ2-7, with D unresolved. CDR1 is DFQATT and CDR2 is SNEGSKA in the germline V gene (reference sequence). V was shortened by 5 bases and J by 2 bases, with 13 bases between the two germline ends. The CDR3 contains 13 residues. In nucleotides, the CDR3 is TGCAGTGCTCGGAGACTGGATGCCTACGAGCAGTACTTC. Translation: CSARRLDAYEQYF.

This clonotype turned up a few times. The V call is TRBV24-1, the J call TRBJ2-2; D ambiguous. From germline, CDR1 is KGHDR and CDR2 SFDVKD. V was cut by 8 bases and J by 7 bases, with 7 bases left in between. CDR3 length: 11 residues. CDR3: CATNGIGELFF. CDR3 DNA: TGTGCCACCAACGGAATCGGGGAGCTGTTTTTT.

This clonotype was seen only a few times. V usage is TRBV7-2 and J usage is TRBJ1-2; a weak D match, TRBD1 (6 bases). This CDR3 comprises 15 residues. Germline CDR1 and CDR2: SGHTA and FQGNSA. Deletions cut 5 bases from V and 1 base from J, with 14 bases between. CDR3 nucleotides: TGTGCCAGCAGCCTAGGAGGGGGGGTTAACTATGGCTACACCTTC. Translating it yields CASSLGGGVNYGYTF.

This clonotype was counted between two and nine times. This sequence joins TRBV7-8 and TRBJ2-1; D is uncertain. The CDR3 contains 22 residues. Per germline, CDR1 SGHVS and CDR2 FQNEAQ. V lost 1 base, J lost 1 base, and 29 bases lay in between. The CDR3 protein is CASSLDCTVCLPTVLSYNEQFF. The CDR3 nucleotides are TGTGCCAGCAGCTTAGATTGTACAGTTTGTCTCCCAACGGTTTTGTCCTACAATGAGCAGTTCTTC.

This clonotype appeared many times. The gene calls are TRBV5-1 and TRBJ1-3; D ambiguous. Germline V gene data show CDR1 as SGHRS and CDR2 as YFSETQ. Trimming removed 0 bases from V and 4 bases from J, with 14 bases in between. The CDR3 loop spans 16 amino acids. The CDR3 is CASSLDGQRRGNTIYF. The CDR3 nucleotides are TGCGCCAGCAGCTTGGACGGGCAGCGTAGAGGAAACACCATATATTTT.

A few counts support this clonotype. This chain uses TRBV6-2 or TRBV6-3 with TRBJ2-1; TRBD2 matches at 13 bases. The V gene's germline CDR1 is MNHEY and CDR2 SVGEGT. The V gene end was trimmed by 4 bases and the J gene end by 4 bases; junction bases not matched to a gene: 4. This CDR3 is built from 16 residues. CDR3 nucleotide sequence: TGTGCCAGCAGTTCTTGGACTAGCGGGGGTTACAATGAGCAGTTCTTC. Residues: CASSSWTSGGYNEQFF.

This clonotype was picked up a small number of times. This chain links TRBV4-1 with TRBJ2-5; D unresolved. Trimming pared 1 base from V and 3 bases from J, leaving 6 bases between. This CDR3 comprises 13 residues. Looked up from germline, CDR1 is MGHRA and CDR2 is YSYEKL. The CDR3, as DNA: TGCGCCAGCAGCCAAGTAACCAAAGAGACCCAGTACTTC. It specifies CASSQVTKETQYF.

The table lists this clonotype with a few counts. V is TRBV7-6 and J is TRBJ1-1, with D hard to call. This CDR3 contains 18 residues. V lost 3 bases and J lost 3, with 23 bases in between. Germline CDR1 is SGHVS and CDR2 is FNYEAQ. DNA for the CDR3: TGTGCCAGCAGCTTGCCCGGGAACCTTGGGGTTTCAGACACTGAAGCTTTCTTT. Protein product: CASSLPGNLGVSDTEAFF.

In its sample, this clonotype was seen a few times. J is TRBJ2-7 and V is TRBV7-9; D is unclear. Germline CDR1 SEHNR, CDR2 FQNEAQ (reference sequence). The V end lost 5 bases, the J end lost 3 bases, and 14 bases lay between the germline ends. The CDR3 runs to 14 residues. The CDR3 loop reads CASSKTRAFYEQYF. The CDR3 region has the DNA TGTGCCAGCAGCAAAACACGGGCCTTCTACGAGCAGTACTTC.

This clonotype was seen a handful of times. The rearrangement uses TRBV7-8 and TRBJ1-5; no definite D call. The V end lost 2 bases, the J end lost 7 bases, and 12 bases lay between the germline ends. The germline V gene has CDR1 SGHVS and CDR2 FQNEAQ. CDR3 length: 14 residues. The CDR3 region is CASSLTWKEQPQHF. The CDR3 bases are TGTGCCAGCAGCTTAACGTGGAAGGAACAGCCCCAGCATTTT.

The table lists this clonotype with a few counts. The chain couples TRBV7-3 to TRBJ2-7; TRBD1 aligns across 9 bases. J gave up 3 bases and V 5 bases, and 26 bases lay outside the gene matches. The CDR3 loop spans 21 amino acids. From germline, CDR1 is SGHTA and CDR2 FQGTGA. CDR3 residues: CASSHLKGDRDPSHEDYEQYV. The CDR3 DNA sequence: TGTGCCAGCAGCCACTTAAAGGGGGACAGGGACCCTTCCCATGAGGACTACGAGCAGTACGTC.